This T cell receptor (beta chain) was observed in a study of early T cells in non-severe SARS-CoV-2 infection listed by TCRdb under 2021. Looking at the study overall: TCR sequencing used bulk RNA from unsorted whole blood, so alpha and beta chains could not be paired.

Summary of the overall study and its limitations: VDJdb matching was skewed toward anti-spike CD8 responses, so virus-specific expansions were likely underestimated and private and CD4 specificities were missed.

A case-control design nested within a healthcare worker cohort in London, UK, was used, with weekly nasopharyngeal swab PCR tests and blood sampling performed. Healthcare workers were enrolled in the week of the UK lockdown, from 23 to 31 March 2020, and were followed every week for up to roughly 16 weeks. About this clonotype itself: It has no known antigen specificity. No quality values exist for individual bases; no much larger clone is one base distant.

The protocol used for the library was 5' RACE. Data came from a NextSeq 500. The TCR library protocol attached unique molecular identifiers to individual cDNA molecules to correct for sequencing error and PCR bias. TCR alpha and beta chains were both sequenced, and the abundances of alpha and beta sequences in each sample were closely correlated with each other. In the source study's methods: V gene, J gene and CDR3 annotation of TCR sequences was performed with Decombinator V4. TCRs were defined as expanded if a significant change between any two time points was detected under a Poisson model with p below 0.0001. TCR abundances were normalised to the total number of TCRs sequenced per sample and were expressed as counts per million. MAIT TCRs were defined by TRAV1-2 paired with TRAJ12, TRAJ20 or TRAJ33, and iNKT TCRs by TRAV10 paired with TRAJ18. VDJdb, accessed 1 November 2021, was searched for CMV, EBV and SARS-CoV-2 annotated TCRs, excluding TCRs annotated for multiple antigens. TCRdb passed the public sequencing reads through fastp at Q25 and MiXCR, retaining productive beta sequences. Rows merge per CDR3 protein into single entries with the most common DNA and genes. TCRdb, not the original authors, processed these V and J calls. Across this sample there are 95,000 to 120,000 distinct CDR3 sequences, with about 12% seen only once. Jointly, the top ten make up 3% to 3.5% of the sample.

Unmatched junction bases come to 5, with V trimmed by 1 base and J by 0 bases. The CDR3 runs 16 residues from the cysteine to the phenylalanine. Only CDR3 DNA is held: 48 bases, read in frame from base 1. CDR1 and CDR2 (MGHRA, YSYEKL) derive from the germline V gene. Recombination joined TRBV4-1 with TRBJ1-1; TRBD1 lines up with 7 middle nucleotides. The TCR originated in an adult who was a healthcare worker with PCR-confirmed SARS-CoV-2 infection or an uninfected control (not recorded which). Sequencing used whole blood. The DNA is TGCGCCAGCAGCCAAGGTGAAGGGGGCCTGAACACTGAAGCTTTCTTT. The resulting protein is CASSQGEGGLNTEAFF.